This is a list of T cell receptor beta chains from one sample in a study of blood T cell repertoires in COVID-19. Data came from immunoSEQ multiplex PCR; TCRdb stores just in-frame clones and leaves some out. The sample has around 200,000 clones, roughly 90% seen once; the top ten hold under 2%. The source material was peripheral blood. The receptors stem from a man between 18 and 35 years old with active or convalescent COVID-19. The CDR3 runs from the conserved cysteine through the conserved F or W. Fields, in order: D gene, clone size, V gene, CDR3 length, J gene, CDR3 protein, CDR3 DNA. D genes are given only for firm matches. Rows give clone size only sometimes, using once, few, many, or a class for an expanded clone.

NA	NA	TRBV3-1/TRBV3-2	13	TRBJ1-2	CASSQGEVYGYTF	TGTGCCAGCAGCCAAGGAGAAGTCTATGGCTACACCTTC
NA	NA	TRBV9	14	TRBJ1-2	CASSVASGDYGYTF	TGTGCCAGCAGCGTAGCCTCAGGGGACTATGGCTACACCTTC
TRBD1	NA	TRBV19	15	TRBJ2-3	CASTRSTGSTDTQYF	TGTGCCAGTACCCGATCGACAGGGTCCACAGATACGCAGTATTTT
NA	once	TRBV5-1	15	TRBJ2-7	CASSLAGTTLSEQYF	TGCGCCAGCAGCTTGGCCGGGACAACTTTATCCGAGCAGTACTTC
NA	NA	TRBV18	14	TRBJ2-3	CASSPVLAGDTQYF	TGTGCCAGCTCACCGGTCCTAGCCGGGGATACGCAGTATTTT
NA	NA	TRBV2	16	TRBJ2-1	CASSEEVGGDDNEQFF	TGTGCCAGCAGTGAAGAAGTGGGAGGCGACGACAATGAGCAGTTCTTC
NA	NA	TRBV4-1	16	TRBJ2-2	CASSQEAGQNTGELFF	TGCGCCAGCAGCCAAGAAGCAGGACAGAACACCGGGGAGCTGTTTTTT
TRBD2	NA	TRBV30	16	TRBJ2-2	CAWSVRRGVHTGELFF	TGTGCCTGGAGTGTACGGCGGGGGGTGCACACCGGGGAGCTGTTTTTT
TRBD2	NA	TRBV11-1	16	TRBJ2-1	CASSLAPSGGYNEQFF	TGTGCCAGCAGCTTAGCGCCTAGCGGAGGGTACAATGAGCAGTTCTTC
TRBD2	NA	TRBV24-1	15	TRBJ2-1	CATSDPRGLVDEQFF	TGTGCCACCAGTGACCCCCGGGGACTAGTCGATGAGCAGTTCTTC
NA	NA	TRBV6-2/TRBV6-3	15	TRBJ2-1	CASSPRKPNYNEQFF	TGTGCCAGCAGTCCGAGGAAACCGAATTACAATGAGCAGTTCTTC
NA	once	TRBV7-3	16	TRBJ2-6	CASSPRVGSGANVLTF	TGTGCCAGCAGCCCCAGGGTGGGCTCTGGGGCCAACGTCCTGACTTTC
TRBD1	NA	TRBV29-1	13	TRBJ1-4	CSVATGGASRLFF	TGCAGCGTGGCCACAGGGGGCGCGTCACGTCTGTTTTTT
NA	NA	TRBV15	15	TRBJ1-5	CATSRDPGGGQPQHF	TGTGCCACCAGCAGAGATCCGGGGGGAGGTCAGCCCCAGCATTTT
TRBD2	NA	TRBV18	15	TRBJ2-5	CASSPLITGGETQYF	TGTGCCAGCTCACCACTTATAACGGGAGGGGAGACCCAGTACTTC
TRBD1	NA	TRBV4-3	15	TRBJ2-1	CASSPRQGSYNEQFF	TGCGCCAGCAGCCCCAGACAGGGTTCCTACAATGAGCAGTTCTTC
NA	NA	TRBV14	13	TRBJ1-2	CASSQAVYYGYTF	TGTGCCAGCAGCCAAGCGGTTTACTATGGCTACACCTTC
TRBD1	NA	TRBV6-6	16	TRBJ1-2	CASSYQTGRSNYGYTF	TGTGCCAGCAGTTACCAGACAGGGAGGTCTAACTATGGCTACACCTTC
TRBD1	few	TRBV7-9	13	TRBJ2-7	CASSPGQNYEQYF	TGTGCCAGCAGCCCGGGACAGAACTACGAGCAGTACTTC
NA	NA	TRBV30	13	TRBJ1-6	CAWRGGYNSPLHF	TGTGCCTGGAGGGGGGGCTATAATTCACCCCTCCACTTT
TRBD2	NA	TRBV30	12	TRBJ2-7	CAWTAGGYEQYF	TGTGCCTGGACCGCGGGGGGATACGAGCAGTACTTC
NA	NA	TRBV7-8	13	TRBJ1-5	CASSFDRNQPQHF	TGTGCCAGCAGCTTCGACAGAAATCAGCCCCAGCATTTT
NA	NA	TRBV5-1	14	TRBJ2-3	CASSPLDSTDTQYF	TGCGCCAGCAGCCCCCTAGACAGCACAGATACGCAGTATTTT
TRBD1	NA	TRBV19	15	TRBJ2-3	CASSGTQGARGTQYF	TGTGCCAGTAGTGGAACACAGGGGGCCCGGGGTACGCAGTATTTT
NA	once	TRBV10-2	14	TRBJ1-2	CASSEKGVGYGYTF	TGCGCCAGCAGTGAAAAGGGGGTTGGCTATGGCTACACCTTC
NA	NA	TRBV30	12	TRBJ1-6	CAWTSYNSPLHF	TGTGCCTGGACATCATATAATTCACCCCTCCACTTT
TRBD1	NA	TRBV5-5	15	TRBJ1-4	CASSKRQGADEKLFF	TGTGCCAGCAGCAAGCGACAGGGCGCAGATGAAAAACTGTTTTTT
NA	NA	TRBV2	12	TRBJ1-3	CAIKIGGNTIYF	TGTGCCATCAAAATTGGCGGAAACACCATATATTTT
NA	NA	TRBV5-1	16	TRBJ2-1	CASSLNRGGAGAEQFF	TGCGCCAGCAGCTTGAATCGGGGCGGGGCCGGAGCTGAGCAGTTCTTC
NA	NA	TRBV5-6	14	TRBJ1-6	CASSLAPPGSPLHF	TGTGCCAGCAGCTTGGCCCCTCCAGGTTCACCCCTCCACTTT
NA	NA	TRBV12-5	12	TRBJ2-3	CASGLSVDTQYF	TGTGCTAGTGGTTTGTCGGTAGATACGCAGTATTTT
TRBD2	NA	TRBV9	16	TRBJ2-2	CASSVSSGGGTGELFF	TGTGCCAGCAGCGTATCGAGCGGGGGCGGGACCGGGGAGCTGTTTTTT
NA	NA	TRBV6-5	14	TRBJ2-2	CASNDMTTVGELFF	TGTGCCAGCAACGACATGACTACGGTCGGGGAGCTGTTTTTT